The next 16 T cell receptor beta chains were all read from a single sample in a study of T cells in Graves' hyperthyroidism and ophthalmopathy. RNA transcripts were the template for amplifying TCR beta CDR3 regions. The HTBI primer set drove a first-round RT-PCR of the TCR CDR3. One entry per CDR3 protein results from TCRdb running MiXCR on the multiplex PCR reads. The sample yields 300,000 to 500,000 distinct CDR3 sequences, over 11% seen once. The sequenced sample was blood. These receptors were taken from a man over 45 with Graves' ophthalmopathy.

This clonotype appeared many times. This chain uses TRBV24-1 with TRBJ2-7; 7 bases agree with TRBD2. The CDR3 is 16 amino acids. With V trimmed by 4 bases and J by 4 bases, 12 bases remained unmatched. CDR1 and CDR2 from the germline V gene are KGHDR and SFDVKD. The CDR3 loop is CATSDESGGRVYEQYF. The CDR3 DNA is TGTGCCACCAGTGACGAATCGGGCGGGAGAGTGTACGAGCAGTACTTC.

The V call is TRBV25-1, the J call TRBJ1-1; TRBD1 might be the D (6 bases). The CDR3 is 12 residues long. Germline V gene lookup returns CDR1 MGHDK and CDR2 SYGVNS. The germline V and J ends were trimmed by 6 bases and 10 bases, with 15 bases remaining between them. The CDR3 DNA reads as TGTGCCAGCAGCCTAATGGGGGCCGGAGCTTTCTTT. Translation: CASSLMGAGAFF. The whole variable domain, remainder taken from reference TRBV25-1 and TRBJ1-1, is EADIYQTPRYLVIGTGKKITLECSQTMGHDKMYWYQQDPGMELHLIHYSYGVNSTEKGDLSSESTVSRIRTEHFPLTLESARPSHTSQYLCASSLMGAGAFFGQGTRLTVV.

In this sample, this clonotype turned up many times. The V gene is TRBV15, the J gene TRBJ2-7, with 7 nucleotides matching TRBD1. The trim removed 0 bases at V and 3 bases at J, leaving 14 bases unmatched. Germline assignment: CDR1 LNHNV and CDR2 YYDKDF (reference sequence). There are 18 residues in the CDR3. CDR3 residues: CATSRDRRATGPHYEQYF. Written as DNA, the CDR3 is TGTGCCACCAGCAGAGATCGTAGGGCGACAGGGCCCCACTACGAGCAGTACTTC.

This clonotype was found many times. V gene TRBV18 combines with J gene TRBJ2-3; the match to TRBD1 covers 7 bases. Germline lookup yields CDR1 KGHSH and CDR2 LQKENI. Losses at the gene ends were 3 bases for V and 2 bases for J; bases not matched to a gene: 8. The CDR3 loop spans 16 amino acids. For the CDR3, the DNA is TGTGCCAGCTCACCCAATACAGGGGTCCCCACAGATACGCAGTATTTT. Protein sequence: CASSPNTGVPTDTQYF.

This clonotype was seen many times. The rearrangement joins TRBV20-1 to TRBJ2-3; TRBD2 matches at 8 bases. J lost 5 bases, V lost 5 bases, and 6 bases had no gene match. Germline lookup yields CDR1 DFQATT and CDR2 SNEGSKA (reference sequence). The CDR3 runs to 13 residues. CDR3 sequence (DNA): TGCAGTGCTTGGGGACTAGGATTAGATACGCAGTATTTT. Translation gives CSAWGLGLDTQYF.

This clonotype came up many times. The CDR3 nucleotides are TGCGCCAGCAGCTCCGCGGGGTACACAGATACGCAGTATTTT. Protein: CASSSAGYTDTQYF. The chain couples TRBV5-1 to TRBJ2-3; possibly TRBD2 for D (6 bases). This CDR3 is built from 14 residues. The germline V gene encodes CDR1 SGHRS and CDR2 YFSETQ. V lost 3 bases, J lost 2 bases, and 10 bases lay in between.

The rearrangement uses TRBV24-1 and TRBJ2-7; TRBD1 matches at 7 bases. The CDR3 runs to 13 residues. From germline, CDR1 is KGHDR and CDR2 SFDVKD. Unmatched junction bases numbered 6, after V lost 5 bases and J lost 6 bases. Here the CDR3 reads CATSANDRVEQYF. In nucleotides, the CDR3 is TGTGCCACCAGTGCAAACGACAGGGTCGAGCAGTACTTC.

The chain employs TRBV12-3 or TRBV12-4 and TRBJ2-5; no definite D call. Trimming cost V 6 bases and J 0 bases, with 5 bases left between them. The length of the CDR3 is 12 residues. CDR3 sequence: CASRHNQETQYF. CDR3 nucleotide sequence: TGTGCCAGCAGACATAACCAAGAGACCCAGTACTTC.

This clonotype has just a few counts. The genes are TRBV4-1 and TRBJ2-3, with a tentative D call TRBD2 (5 bases). Germline V gene lookup returns CDR1 MGHRA and CDR2 YSYEKL. The ends were cut back, 9 bases at V and 2 bases at J, with 12 bases in the middle. This CDR3 is built from 13 residues. As DNA, the CDR3 is TGCGCCAGTCAGCGGAGCCACACAGATACGCAGTATTTT. Its translation is CASQRSHTDTQYF.

This clonotype appeared many times. The chain couples TRBV20-1 to TRBJ2-1; 7 positions agree with TRBD2. Germline CDR1 and CDR2: DFQATT and SNEGSKA (reference sequence). V lost 6 bases, J lost 6 bases, and 14 bases stayed unmatched. This CDR3 is 15 amino acids long. As DNA, the CDR3 is TGCAGTGCCGCTGCGGTAGCGGGCTTATCCAATGAGCAGTTCTTC. Amino acids: CSAAAVAGLSNEQFF.

Only a few counts were recorded for this clonotype. DNA for the CDR3: TGTGCCACCGCCGATCTTGCACGTAGCACAGATACGCAGTATTTT. Its translation is CATADLARSTDTQYF. The chain is built from TRBV27 and TRBJ2-3; D remains ambiguous. The germline V gene encodes CDR1 MNHEY and CDR2 SMNVEV (reference sequence). There are 15 residues in the CDR3. V lost 10 bases to trimming and J lost 0 bases, with 17 bases between them.

This clonotype was detected many times. The V and J genes are TRBV2 and TRBJ1-2, with a tentative D call TRBD1 (5 bases). The CDR3 totals 12 residues. Germline CDR1 reads SNHLY; CDR2 reads FYNNEI. The V end was cut by 4 bases, the J end by 3 bases, with 6 bases between. The CDR3 here is CASSGGYYGYTF. CDR3 DNA: TGTGCCAGCAGTGGGGGGTACTATGGCTACACCTTC. Full variable domain (rest looked up from reference TRBV2 and TRBJ1-2): EPEVTQTPSHQVTQMGQEVILRCVPISNHLYFYWYRQILGQKVEFLVSFYNNEISEKSEIFDDQFSVERPDGSNFTLKIRSTKLEDSAMYFCASSGGYYGYTFGSGTRLTVV.

This clonotype was seen repeatedly, ten times or more. The V call is TRBV6-1, the J call TRBJ2-7; 9 nucleotides agree with TRBD1. There are 15 residues in the CDR3. The germline V gene has CDR1 MNHNS and CDR2 SASEGT. V shed 5 bases and J 7 bases; nucleotides not matched to a gene: 12. The chain's CDR3 is CASSRKPGQGREQYF. CDR3 bases: TGTGCCAGCAGTCGGAAGCCGGGACAGGGTAGAGAGCAGTACTTC.

Many counts were recorded for this clonotype. This chain connects TRBV2 to TRBJ1-2, with D unclear. V lost 0 bases and J 4 bases, leaving 21 bases between the germline ends. CDR3 length equals 18 residues. CDR1 is SNHLY, CDR2 FYNNEI, per germline. The CDR3 region is CASSEALWGFLRTYGYTF. The CDR3 coding sequence is TGTGCCAGCAGTGAAGCGCTCTGGGGTTTTCTCAGGACCTATGGCTACACCTTC.

This clonotype showed up many times. This chain joins TRBV20-1 and TRBJ2-3; TRBD2 matches 8 bases. The junction had 5 bases not matched to a gene; V was cut back by 2 bases and J by 4 bases. CDR1 is DFQATT, CDR2 SNEGSKA, per germline (reference sequence). The CDR3 covers 14 residues. CDR3 sequence (DNA): TGCAGTGCTAGATTCAGCGGGAGTTCAGATACGCAGTATTTT. This sequence encodes CSARFSGSSDTQYF.

This clonotype was picked up many times. This rearrangement joins TRBV30 to TRBJ2-3, with D possibly being TRBD2 (6 bases). Trimming cost V 5 bases and J 4 bases, with 13 bases left between them. Germline CDR1 is GTSNPN and CDR2 is SVGIG (reference sequence). The CDR3 has 13 amino acids. The CDR3 here is CAWGGGSADTQYF. DNA of the CDR3: TGTGCCTGGGGCGGAGGGTCCGCAGATACGCAGTATTTT.